The entry that follows covers one T cell receptor (beta chain) sequence. This entry belongs to a study of T cell responses to AZD1222 COVID-19 vaccine. Only in-frame clones appear in the TCRdb table, and some are missing; sequencing was by immunoSEQ multiplex PCR. Of over 130,000 clones listed, roughly 92% are singletons. With V trimmed by 5 bases and J by 4 bases, 6 bases remained unmatched. This CDR3 is 14 amino acids long. Per the germline V gene, CDR1 is SGHTA and CDR2 is FQGNSA. The V and J genes are TRBV7-2 and TRBJ2-7, with 9 bases that match TRBD1. Sequencing was performed on peripheral blood, taken 28 days after the second AZD1222 dose. The origin of this receptor is an adult who received the AZD1222 COVID-19 vaccine. CDR3 sequence (DNA): TGTGCCAGCAGCACCCGGACAGGGGAATACGAGCAGTACTTC. It codes for CASSTRTGEYEQYF.